One and the same sample provided the 26 T cell receptor beta chains below, sequenced in a study of blood T cell repertoires in COVID-19. Generated by immunoSEQ multiplex PCR, the TCRdb table keeps only in-frame clones and is missing some. The repertoire holds about 220,000 clones, with around four fifths as singletons. The sequencing sample was made of peripheral blood. These receptors were taken from a woman between 55 and 75 years old who had recovered from COVID-19.

The V call is TRBV14, the J call TRBJ1-5; D call uncertain. The CDR3 has 14 amino acids. Germline V lookup: CDR1 SGHDN, CDR2 FVKESK. Trimming cost V 1 base and J 6 bases, with 10 bases left between them. CDR3 coding DNA: TGTGCCAGCAGCCAAGGCGGAATTAGTCAGCCCCAGCATTTT. This gives the protein CASSQGGISQPQHF.

This clone appeared a few times. CDR3 in DNA: TGTGCCAGCAGCCAAGCGGGAACTTCGAATGGGGAGACCCAGTACTTC. It codes for CASSQAGTSNGETQYF. The chain joins TRBV3-1 (or the pseudogene TRBV3-2) to TRBJ2-5, with D possibly matching TRBD2 (5 bases). Germline V gives CDR1 LGHDT, CDR2 YNNKEL (reference sequence). The CDR3 is 16 amino acids. V was shortened by 1 base and J by 5 bases, with 17 bases between the two germline ends.

This clone was seen a handful of times. The gene calls are TRBV5-1 and TRBJ2-1, with 14 bases identical to TRBD2. Germline V CDR1 and CDR2: SGHRS, YFSETQ. Trimming at V came to 4 bases and at J to 15 bases, leaving 9 bases not matched to a gene. The CDR3 is 14 amino acids. For the CDR3, the DNA is TGCGCCAGCAGCCCAGGGACTAGCGGGGGCCGGGGGTTCTTC. Translating it yields CASSPGTSGGRGFF.

This chain connects TRBV9 to TRBJ1-1, with D possibly being TRBD1 (5 bases). Germline V gene lookup returns CDR1 SGDLS and CDR2 YYNGEE. Trimming shortened V by 0 bases and J by 7 bases, and 13 bases separated the two germline ends. The CDR3 covers 14 residues. CDR3 in DNA: TGTGCCAGCAGCGTAGGACCGCGGGACCTTGAAGCTTTCTTT. Its protein product is CASSVGPRDLEAFF.

The rearrangement joins TRBV11-2 to TRBJ1-2; tentatively, D is TRBD1 (6 bases). Germline V gene lookup returns CDR1 SGHAT and CDR2 FQNNGV. V lost 4 bases to trimming and J lost 7 bases, with 16 bases between them. The CDR3 is made up of 14 amino acids. The CDR3 DNA sequence: TGTGCCAGCAGCTCAGGGGCCCGGGCTCTTGGCTACACCTTC. The encoded protein is CASSSGARALGYTF.

The chain is built from TRBV18 and TRBJ2-5; 8 bases fit TRBD1. The CDR3 is 15 residues long. V dropped 6 bases and J dropped 5; count of bases not matched to a gene: 11. Per the germline V gene, CDR1 is KGHSH and CDR2 is LQKENI. The CDR3 nucleotides read TGTGCCAGCTCGCTATGGGGACAGGAGAGGGAGACCCAGTACTTC. The encoded protein is CASSLWGQERETQYF.

V is TRBV5-1 and J is TRBJ2-6; D gene uncertain. This CDR3 spans 14 amino acids. The ends were cut back, 6 bases at V and 0 bases at J, with 7 bases in the middle. Germline lookup yields CDR1 SGHRS and CDR2 YFSETQ. CDR3 sequence: CASTQSSGANVLTF. The CDR3 coding sequence is TGCGCCAGCACCCAGTCCTCTGGGGCCAACGTCCTGACTTTC.

The rearrangement links TRBV27 to TRBJ1-1, with a tentative D call TRBD1 (5 bases). The CDR3 runs to 13 residues. The germline V gene encodes CDR1 MNHEY and CDR2 SMNVEV (reference sequence). V was clipped by 3 bases and J by 1 base, with 6 bases between them. In DNA, the CDR3 is TGTGCCAGCAGTTTTGACAGGAACACTGAAGCTTTCTTT. This encodes CASSFDRNTEAFF.

V usage is TRBV9 and J usage is TRBJ2-3, with 13 bases matching TRBD2. Trimming took 4 bases from V and 2 from J; bases not matched to a gene: 4. The CDR3 covers 16 residues. Germline assignment: CDR1 SGDLS and CDR2 YYNGEE. The CDR3 DNA sequence: TGTGCCAGCAGCTCGGGACTAGCGGGATCCACAGATACGCAGTATTTT. Translating it yields CASSSGLAGSTDTQYF.

Here the CDR3 DNA reads TGTGCCAGCAGCTTATCAGGGGGGACTGAAGCTTTCTTT. This codes for CASSLSGGTEAFF. This sequence joins TRBV7-9 and TRBJ1-1, with TRBD1 matching over 7 bases. V was pared by 2 bases and J by 5 bases, with 2 bases of the junction left unmatched. CDR3 length: 13 residues. From germline, CDR1 is SEHNR and CDR2 FQNEAQ (reference sequence).

The CDR3 nucleotides are TGTGCCAGCAGCCGACAGGGACTAGCGGGGATAACCGGGGAGCTGTTTTTT. Its protein product is CASSRQGLAGITGELFF. The chain carries TRBV3-1 (or the pseudogene TRBV3-2) and TRBJ2-2; TRBD2 matches 13 bases. Germline loops: CDR1 LGHDT, CDR2 YNNKEL (reference sequence). V trimming: 4 bases; J trimming: 5 bases; junction bases outside the gene matches: 7. This CDR3 region has 17 residues.

The chain carries TRBV2 and TRBJ1-6; D is unresolved. This CDR3 is built from 15 residues. The germline V gene encodes CDR1 SNHLY and CDR2 FYNNEI. V gave up 6 bases and J gave up 0 bases, with 9 bases separating them. CDR3 nucleotides: TGTGCCAGCAGACAGAGAAGCTCCTATAATTCACCCCTCCACTTT. Encoded protein: CASRQRSSYNSPLHF.

This clone has just one count. V gene TRBV18 combines with J gene TRBJ1-3; D unclear. The CDR3 loop spans 16 amino acids. V lost 2 bases, J lost 1 base, and 12 bases lay in between. CDR1 KGHSH and CDR2 LQKENI come from the germline V gene. The CDR3 sequence is CASSPARLKSGNTIYF. The CDR3 region has the DNA TGTGCCAGCTCACCAGCGAGATTAAAATCTGGAAACACCATATATTTT.

The V call is TRBV9, the J call TRBJ2-3; 15 bases are a match to TRBD2. V was pared by 4 bases and J by 5 bases, with 8 bases of the junction left unmatched. CDR3 size: 17 residues. The germline CDR1 and CDR2 sequences are SGDLS and YYNGEE. The CDR3 DNA is TGTGCCAGCAGCTCACGGCCGGGACTAGCGGGGGGAGATACGCAGTATTTT. It encodes CASSSRPGLAGGDTQYF.

The gene calls are TRBV23-1 and TRBJ1-1; TRBD1 aligns across 7 bases. TRBV23-1 is labeled an ORF, and its function is uncertain. The V segment lost 2 bases and the J segment 2 bases; nucleotides outside the gene matches: 8. The CDR3 spans 16 residues. Written as DNA, the CDR3 is TGCGCCAGCAGTCAACCGACAGGGAAGGTCAACACTGAAGCTTTCTTT. It specifies CASSQPTGKVNTEAFF.

The chain has TRBV7-9 and TRBJ1-4, with D possibly TRBD1 on 5 matching bases. Germline V gene lookup returns CDR1 SEHNR and CDR2 FQNEAQ (reference sequence). V lost 5 bases, J lost 7 bases, and 20 bases lay in between. CDR3 length: 16 residues. The DNA for the CDR3 is TGTGCCAGCAGCCGCACGCAGACAGTCCCGGGTGAAAAACTGTTTTTT. Amino acids: CASSRTQTVPGEKLFF.

The chain has TRBV4-3 and TRBJ2-1; 7 bases map to TRBD2. Germline CDR1 is LGHNA and CDR2 is YSLEER. V lost 1 base and J lost 2; bases outside the gene matches: 11. This CDR3 has 18 residues. In DNA, the CDR3 is TGCGCCAGCAGCCAAGGAGGCAGACTAGCAGATACCTACAATGAGCAGTTCTTC. It encodes CASSQGGRLADTYNEQFF.

The chain links TRBV19 to TRBJ2-4; D perhaps matches TRBD2 (6 bases). CDR3 length: 15 amino acids. V lost 5 bases and J 0 bases, leaving 11 bases between the germline ends. The germline CDR1 and CDR2 sequences are LNHDA and SQIVND (reference sequence). The CDR3 region has the DNA TGTGCCAGTAGTCCGACCGGGGGAGCCAAAAACATTCAGTACTTC. As protein: CASSPTGGAKNIQYF.

This clone was seen only a few times. The V call is TRBV15, the J call TRBJ1-1, with 9 bases identical to TRBD1. J gave up 2 bases and V 7 bases, and 5 bases lay outside the gene matches. CDR3 length equals 14 residues. The germline gives CDR1 LNHNV, CDR2 YYDKDF (reference sequence). The CDR3 sequence: CATIRDRDNTEAFF. CDR3 in DNA: TGTGCCACCATAAGGGACAGGGATAACACTGAAGCTTTCTTT.

The gene calls are TRBV5-1 and TRBJ2-2; D unclear. CDR3 length: 14 amino acids. CDR1 and CDR2 (germline): SGHRS, YFSETQ. The ends were cut back, 5 bases at V and 4 bases at J, with 12 bases in the middle. In DNA, the CDR3 is TGCGCCAGCAGAGGTCACGGCGGCACCGGGGAGCTGTTTTTT. Translated, it gives CASRGHGGTGELFF.

The rearrangement uses TRBV7-2 and TRBJ2-1; 7 bases are shared with TRBD1. V was clipped by 4 bases and J by 8 bases; unmatched bases: 5. The CDR3 is 13 amino acids. Germline loops: CDR1 SGHTA, CDR2 FQGNSA. Written as DNA, the CDR3 is TGTGCCAGCAGCTCTCGACAGGGACATGAGCAGTTCTTC. It specifies CASSSRQGHEQFF.

The chain combines TRBV18 with TRBJ1-5, with D perhaps TRBD1 (5 bases). This CDR3 comprises 15 residues. V was pared by 3 bases and J by 3 bases, with 12 bases between. Germline assignment: CDR1 KGHSH and CDR2 LQKENI. The CDR3 DNA sequence: TGTGCCAGCTCACCCCTCGGGGGGTCCAATCAGCCCCAGCATTTT. Its translation is CASSPLGGSNQPQHF.

The chain joins TRBV9 to TRBJ2-2, with 7 bases aligning to TRBD1. The CDR3 extends over 16 amino acids. CDR1 is SGDLS, CDR2 YYNGEE, per germline. V lost 0 bases to trimming and J lost 1 base; unmatched junction nucleotides: 3. The CDR3 reads CASSVVRGQNTGELFF. CDR3 DNA sequence: TGTGCCAGCAGCGTAGTAAGGGGGCAGAACACCGGGGAGCTGTTTTTT.

The J gene is TRBJ2-1, the V gene TRBV7-9; D is ambiguous. The CDR3 is 12 amino acids. Germline V gene data show CDR1 as SEHNR and CDR2 as FQNEAQ (reference sequence). Between the trimmed V and J ends, which lost 7 bases and 7 bases, there was a span of 11 bases. The chain's CDR3 is CASTSEPNEQFF. CDR3 nucleotide sequence: TGTGCCAGCACCTCGGAGCCGAATGAGCAGTTCTTC.

The chain links TRBV5-1 to TRBJ2-5, with 12 bases matching TRBD2. This CDR3 spans 16 amino acids. Germline assignment: CDR1 SGHRS and CDR2 YFSETQ. V was clipped by 0 bases and J by 4 bases; unmatched bases: 4. The CDR3 DNA is TGCGCCAGCAGCTTGGCGGCTAGCGGGGGGGTAGAGACCCAGTACTTC. This encodes CASSLAASGGVETQYF.

This clone has more than one count but fewer than ten. The chain joins TRBV6-5 to TRBJ2-7; no reliable D call. Germline V gives CDR1 MNHEY, CDR2 SVGAGI. The CDR3 totals 16 residues. V gave up 0 bases and J gave up 3 bases, with 15 bases separating them. In DNA, the CDR3 is TGTGCCAGCAGTTACTCGTACATTCAGGCCGGCTACGAGCAGTACTTC. Translating it yields CASSYSYIQAGYEQYF.